The entry below gives a single T cell receptor beta chain sequence along with its context. This clone has just a few counts. No antigen is known for it. The input lacks base qualities; no much larger clone sits a single base away. The germline V gene supplies CDR1 SGHTA and CDR2 FQGNSA. The junction shows trimming of 2 bases on V and 7 bases on J, and the gene matches do not reach 8 bases of it. Taken from cysteine to phenylalanine, the CDR3 has 15 residues. Only the CDR3 part of the read is kept: 45 bases, read in frame from the first base. Samples from volunteer blood donors who had recovered from COVID-19 were contributed by a second Seattle source. Collaborating institutions collected whole blood in K2EDTA tubes following their own protocols. For TCRbeta analysis, collaborators shipped samples in one of three forms: frozen whole blood, isolated PBMCs, or DNA extracted from either of those sample types.

The immunoSEQ Assay, a bias-controlled multiplex PCR, was used to amplify TCRbeta CDR3 regions from genomic DNA. As for the authors' bioinformatics: The number of nucleated cells in each sample was estimated by amplification of reference gene primers within the assay. Sequence reads were collapsed and filtered to measure the absolute abundance of every unique TCRbeta CDR3 rearrangement. For each sample, productive Simpson clonality was calculated as the square root of Simpson's diversity index over productive rearrangements. TCRdb took this table from immuneACCESS and kept in-frame rearrangements with V and J called. Such tables lack part of the clones; where checked against another copy, unresolved V genes explain under half of the gap, and the rest is unexplained. The V and J calls and clone size were taken over from that table, and D and trimming were inferred from the DNA. The table for this sample lists 200,000 to 250,000 clones; approximately 88% of them were counted only once. Roughly 6.5% of the sample lies in the top ten.

This sample stems from a study of blood T cell repertoires in COVID-19 (dated by TCRdb to about 2020). For the wider study: Samples covering the acute and convalescent phases of COVID-19 were provided by collaborators in the United States, Italy and Spain. The repertoires were made available in a free public database intended to serve as a resource for research on the immune response to SARS-CoV-2. Where HLA class I and class II types were available, the types were taken from metadata supplied by the sample provider, not from assay-based typing. The sample metadata nearly always contained a de-identified subject ID, COVID-19 status, age in years and sex. The samples were drawn from the first 160 participants of the ongoing ImmuneRACE study and from 1,254 subjects provided by 6 global collaborators. Subjects who had been exposed to COVID-19, were actively infected with it, or had recovered from it provided the deeply sampled blood TCRbeta repertoires that made up the dataset. The material from the prospective study consisted of cDNA or gDNA derived from T cells, B-cell-depleted T cells, or PBMCs.

What the work shows at the level of the full study, not this receptor alone: Clinical and demographic metadata were provided uncurated, with the amount varying by source and participant.

Sequencing was performed on peripheral blood. The receptor chain draws on TRBV7-2 and TRBJ2-7, with 10 bases aligning to TRBD2. The sequence derives from a man aged 60 to 69 who had recovered from COVID-19. The CDR3 reads CASSLMQAGGKEQYF. The sequenced DNA is TGTGCCAGCAGCTTAATGCAAGCGGGAGGGAAAGAGCAGTACTTC.